The 11 T cell receptor beta chains in this list originate from one sample, sequenced in a study of yellow fever vaccine responses in identical twins. TCRdb re-derived calls from the RT-PCR reads in MiXCR, one entry per CDR3 protein. The table includes approximately 300 distinct CDR3 sequences, roughly 60% detected once. Sequences were derived from T cells from blood (PBMCs), unsorted or a sorted subset (not recorded which), sampled before or after yellow fever vaccination (not recorded which). These receptors were obtained from a female donor who received the yellow fever vaccine.

This clonotype has a handful of counts. The gene calls are TRBV4-1 and TRBJ1-6; D unclear. Germline CDR1 and CDR2: MGHRA and YSYEKL. This CDR3 spans 15 amino acids. Between the trimmed V and J ends, which lost 0 bases and 9 bases, there was a span of 12 bases. The CDR3 sequence is CASSQDQAVVSPLHF. For the CDR3, the DNA is TGCGCCAGCAGCCAAGATCAGGCGGTGGTTTCACCCCTCCACTTT.

V is TRBV5-5 and J is TRBJ2-4, with TRBD1 identical over 8 bases. V shed 3 bases and J 1 base; nucleotides not matched to a gene: 6. The CDR3 covers 16 residues. CDR1 and CDR2 from the germline V gene are SGHKS and YYEKEE (reference sequence). CDR3 sequence: CASSWGTGPAKNIQYF. For the CDR3, the DNA is TGTGCCAGCAGCTGGGGGACAGGCCCTGCCAAAAACATTCAGTACTTC.

This chain connects TRBV23-1 to TRBJ1-4, with D perhaps TRBD1 (5 bases). TRBV23-1 is an open reading frame whose function is uncertain. The CDR3 runs to 15 residues. Trimming cost V 0 bases and J 8 bases, with 13 bases left between them. CDR3 amino acids: CASSQSKAGREKLFF. The DNA of the CDR3 is TGCGCCAGCAGTCAATCGAAGGCAGGGAGAGAAAAACTGTTTTTT.

This clonotype was detected a few times. J is TRBJ1-6 and V is TRBV2, with D maybe TRBD1 (5 bases). CDR3 length: 16 amino acids. The V end lost 4 bases, the J end lost 5 bases, and 15 bases lay between the germline ends. Germline-derived CDR1 and CDR2 are SNHLY and FYNNEI. CDR3 region: CASSVLAAGNNSPLHF. The CDR3 nucleotides read TGTGCCAGCAGTGTATTGGCGGCAGGGAATAATTCACCCCTCCACTTT.

This clonotype occurred a few times. The chain is built from TRBV10-3 and TRBJ1-1, with 7 bases that match TRBD1. Trimming cost V 0 bases and J 2 bases; bases outside gene matches: 3. This CDR3 has 15 amino acids. The V gene's germline CDR1 is ENHRY and CDR2 SYGVKD. The CDR3 coding sequence is TGTGCCATCAGTGAGTCGTGGGACAGTAACACTGAAGCTTTCTTT. Its protein product is CAISESWDSNTEAFF.

This rearrangement joins TRBV12-3 or TRBV12-4 to TRBJ1-1; 9 bases align to TRBD1. Unmatched junction bases numbered 2, after V lost 3 bases and J lost 0 bases. The CDR3 loop spans 15 amino acids. In DNA form, the CDR3 reads TGTGCCAGCAGTTTCGGACAGGGGATGAACACTGAAGCTTTCTTT. Protein sequence: CASSFGQGMNTEAFF.

A few counts support this clonotype. V gene TRBV10-3 combines with J gene TRBJ1-1; TRBD1 matches 10 bases. The ends lost 6 bases at V and 2 bases at J; junction bases unmatched: 3. CDR1 is ENHRY, CDR2 SYGVKD, per germline. The CDR3 is made up of 14 amino acids. CDR3 nucleotide sequence: TGTGCCATCAGGGGGACAGGGGTAAACACTGAAGCTTTCTTT. Translating it yields CAIRGTGVNTEAFF.

This clonotype has only one observation. The chain has TRBV7-3 and TRBJ2-5; D is perhaps TRBD2 (5 bases). Germline V gives CDR1 SGHTA, CDR2 FQGTGA. This CDR3 contains 15 residues. The V and J ends lost 5 bases and 4 bases respectively, with 17 bases between them. The CDR3 bases are TGTGCCAGCAGCCCAGGACTCTTAACGAGAGAGACCCAGTACTTC. Translating it yields CASSPGLLTRETQYF.

The gene calls are TRBV10-3 and TRBJ2-7, with D perhaps matching TRBD2 (6 bases). Germline CDR1 ENHRY, CDR2 SYGVKD. CDR3 length: 14 residues. Trimming shortened V by 10 bases and J by 0 bases, and 16 bases separated the two germline ends. In nucleotides, the CDR3 is TGTGCCACCGGACCGGGACTCAGCTCCTACGAGCAGTACGTC. Translation gives CATGPGLSSYEQYV.

CDR3: CASSPERETQFF. CDR3 DNA sequence: TGTGCCAGCAGCCCGGAAAGAGAGACACAGTTCTTC. The chain links TRBV5-5 to TRBJ2-1; no clear D. Deletions cut 4 bases from V and 13 bases from J, with 15 bases between. Germline CDR1 is SGHKS and CDR2 is YYEKEE (reference sequence). This CDR3 has 12 amino acids.

The chain couples TRBV29-1 to TRBJ2-7, with D possibly matching TRBD1 (6 bases). V gave up 2 bases and J gave up 7 bases, with 12 bases separating them. Germline V gene sequence: CDR1 SQVTM, CDR2 ANQGSEA. The CDR3 loop spans 12 amino acids. This CDR3 reads CSVESKGEEQYF. CDR3 in DNA: TGCAGCGTTGAATCCAAGGGGGAAGAGCAGTACTTC.